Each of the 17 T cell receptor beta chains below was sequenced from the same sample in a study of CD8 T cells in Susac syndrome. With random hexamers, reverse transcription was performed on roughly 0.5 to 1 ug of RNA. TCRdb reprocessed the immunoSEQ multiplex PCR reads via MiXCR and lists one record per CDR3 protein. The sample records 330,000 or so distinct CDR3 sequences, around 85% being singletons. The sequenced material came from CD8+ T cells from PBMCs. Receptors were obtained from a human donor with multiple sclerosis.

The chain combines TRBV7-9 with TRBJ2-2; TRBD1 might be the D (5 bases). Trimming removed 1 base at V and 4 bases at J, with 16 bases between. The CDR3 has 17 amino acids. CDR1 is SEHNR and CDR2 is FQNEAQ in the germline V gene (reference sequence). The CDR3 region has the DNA TGTGCCAGCAGCTTAGTTGACAGTCTCCCGGGCACCGGGGAGCTGTTTTTT. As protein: CASSLVDSLPGTGELFF.

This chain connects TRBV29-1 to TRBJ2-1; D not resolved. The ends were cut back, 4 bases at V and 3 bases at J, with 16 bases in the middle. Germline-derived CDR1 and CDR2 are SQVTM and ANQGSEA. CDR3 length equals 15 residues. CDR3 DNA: TGCAGCGTTGTAGTCACCCTTTACGACTACAATGAGCAGTTCTTC. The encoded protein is CSVVVTLYDYNEQFF.

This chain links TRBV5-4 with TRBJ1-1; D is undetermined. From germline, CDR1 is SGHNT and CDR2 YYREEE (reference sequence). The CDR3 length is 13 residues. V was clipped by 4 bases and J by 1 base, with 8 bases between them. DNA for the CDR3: TGTGCCAGCAGCCAGCGGTCGAACACTGAAGCTTTCTTT. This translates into CASSQRSNTEAFF.

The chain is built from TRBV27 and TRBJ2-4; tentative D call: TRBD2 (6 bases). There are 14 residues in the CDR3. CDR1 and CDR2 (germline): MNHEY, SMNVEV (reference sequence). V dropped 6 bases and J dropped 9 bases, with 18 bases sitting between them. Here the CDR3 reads CASSWGLPQSIQYF. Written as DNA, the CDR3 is TGTGCCAGCAGCTGGGGACTCCCCCAAAGCATTCAGTACTTC.

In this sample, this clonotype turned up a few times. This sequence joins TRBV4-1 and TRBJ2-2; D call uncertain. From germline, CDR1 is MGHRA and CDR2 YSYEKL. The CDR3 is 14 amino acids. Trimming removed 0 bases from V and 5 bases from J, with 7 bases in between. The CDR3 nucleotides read TGCGCCAGCAGCCAAGAGACGTTTACCGGGGAGCTGTTTTTT. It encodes CASSQETFTGELFF.

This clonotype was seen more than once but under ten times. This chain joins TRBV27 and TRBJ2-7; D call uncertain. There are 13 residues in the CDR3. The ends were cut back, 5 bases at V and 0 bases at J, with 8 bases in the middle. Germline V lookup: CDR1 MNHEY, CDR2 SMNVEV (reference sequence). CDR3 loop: CASSQPGSYEQYF. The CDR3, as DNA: TGTGCCAGCAGTCAACCAGGCTCCTACGAGCAGTACTTC.

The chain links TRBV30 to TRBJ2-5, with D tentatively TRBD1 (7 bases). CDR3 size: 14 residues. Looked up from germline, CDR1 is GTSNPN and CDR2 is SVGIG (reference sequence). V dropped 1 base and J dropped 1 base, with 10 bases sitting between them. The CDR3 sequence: CAWSAGGLQETQYF. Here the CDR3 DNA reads TGTGCCTGGAGTGCAGGGGGGCTCCAAGAGACCCAGTACTTC. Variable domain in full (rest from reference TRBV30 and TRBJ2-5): SQTIHQWPATLVQPVGSPLSLECTVEGTSNPNLYWYRQAAGRGLQLLFYSVGIGQISSEVPQNLSASRPQDRQFILSSKKLLLSDSGFYLCAWSAGGLQETQYFGPGTRLLVL.

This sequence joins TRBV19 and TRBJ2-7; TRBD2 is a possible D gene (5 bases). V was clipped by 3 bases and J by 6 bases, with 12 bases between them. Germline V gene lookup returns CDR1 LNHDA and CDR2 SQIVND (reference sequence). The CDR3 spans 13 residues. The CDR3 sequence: CASSMRSRGEQYF. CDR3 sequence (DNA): TGTGCCAGTAGTATGCGTAGCCGGGGCGAGCAGTACTTC.

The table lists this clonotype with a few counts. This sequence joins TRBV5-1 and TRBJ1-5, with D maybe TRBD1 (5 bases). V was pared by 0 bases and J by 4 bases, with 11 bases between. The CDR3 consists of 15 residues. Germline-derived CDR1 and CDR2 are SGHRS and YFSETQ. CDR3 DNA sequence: TGCGCCAGCAGCTTGGCTGGGGGGATGAATCAGCCCCAGCATTTT. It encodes CASSLAGGMNQPQHF.

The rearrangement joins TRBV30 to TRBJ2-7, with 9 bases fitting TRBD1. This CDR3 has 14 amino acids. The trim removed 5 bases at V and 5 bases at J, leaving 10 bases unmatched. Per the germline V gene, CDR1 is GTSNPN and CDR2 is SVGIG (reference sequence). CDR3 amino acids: CAWASGTGSHEQYF. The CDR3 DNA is TGTGCCTGGGCGTCGGGGACAGGGTCGCACGAGCAGTACTTC.

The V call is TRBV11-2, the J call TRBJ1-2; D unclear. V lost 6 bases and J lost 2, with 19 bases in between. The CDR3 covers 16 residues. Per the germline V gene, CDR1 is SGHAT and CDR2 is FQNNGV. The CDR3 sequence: CASSRPLQRANYGYTF. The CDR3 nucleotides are TGTGCCAGCAGTAGACCCCTACAAAGGGCGAACTATGGCTACACCTTC.

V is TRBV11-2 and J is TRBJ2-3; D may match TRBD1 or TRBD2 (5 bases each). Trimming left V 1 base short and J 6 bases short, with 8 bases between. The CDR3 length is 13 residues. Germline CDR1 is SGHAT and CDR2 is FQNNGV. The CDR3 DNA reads TGTGCCAGCAGCTTAGGGGGGTTCGATACGCAGTATTTT. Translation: CASSLGGFDTQYF.

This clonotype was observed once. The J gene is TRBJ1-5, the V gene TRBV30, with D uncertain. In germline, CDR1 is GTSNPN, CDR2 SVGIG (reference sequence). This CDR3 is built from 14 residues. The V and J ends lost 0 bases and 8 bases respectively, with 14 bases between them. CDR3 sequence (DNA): TGTGCCTGGAGTGTAACTAGCGGTTCGGAGCCCCAGCATTTT. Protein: CAWSVTSGSEPQHF.

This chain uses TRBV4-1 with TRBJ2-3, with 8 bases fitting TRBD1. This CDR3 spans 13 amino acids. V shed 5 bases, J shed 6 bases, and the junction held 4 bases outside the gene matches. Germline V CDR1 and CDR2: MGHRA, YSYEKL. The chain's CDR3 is CASSTRQGDTQYF. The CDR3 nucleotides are TGCGCCAGCAGCACCCGACAGGGGGATACGCAGTATTTT.

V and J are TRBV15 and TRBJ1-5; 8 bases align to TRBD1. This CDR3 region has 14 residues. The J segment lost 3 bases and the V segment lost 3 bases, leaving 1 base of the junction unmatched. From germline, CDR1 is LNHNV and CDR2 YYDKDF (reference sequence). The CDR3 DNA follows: TGTGCCACCAGCAGGGACAGGGCCAATCAGCCCCAGCATTTT. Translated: CATSRDRANQPQHF.

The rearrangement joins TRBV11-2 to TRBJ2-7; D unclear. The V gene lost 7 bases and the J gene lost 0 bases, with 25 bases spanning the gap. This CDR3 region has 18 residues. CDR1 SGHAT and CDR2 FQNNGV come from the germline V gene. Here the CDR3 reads CASTPLIAGALSSYEQYF. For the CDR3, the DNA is TGTGCCAGCACCCCCTTGATAGCCGGCGCCTTAAGCTCCTACGAGCAGTACTTC.

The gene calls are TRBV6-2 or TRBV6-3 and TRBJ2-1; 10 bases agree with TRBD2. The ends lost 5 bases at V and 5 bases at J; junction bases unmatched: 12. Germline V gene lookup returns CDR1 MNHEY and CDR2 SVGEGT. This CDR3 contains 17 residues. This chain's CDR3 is CASSLAGTSGKDNEQFF. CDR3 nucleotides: TGTGCCAGCAGTCTCGCAGGTACTAGCGGGAAGGACAATGAGCAGTTCTTC.